This T cell receptor beta chain came from a study of CD8+CD57+ T cells in acquired aplastic anemia. Study summary: Isolated CD4+ and CD8+ cells, once sorted, yielded DNA averaging around 3.3 ug. Study findings and constraints: About 30 shared CD8+ CDR3s appeared highly expressed within patients' immunodominant clones. Between patients and controls, CD8+ Simpson's diversity did not vary significantly.

For this clonotype: Its antigen is as yet unknown.

The CDR3 length is 13 residues. The V end lost 0 bases, the J end lost 5 bases, and 7 bases lay between the germline ends. In germline, CDR1 is SGHDN, CDR2 FVKESK. Genomic DNA, the template, was used for profiling of the TCR beta VDJ and CDR3. TCRdb fed the reads into MiXCR, producing one record per CDR3 protein. The data show about 270,000 distinct CDR3 sequences, 56% seen once. The sequence derives from a human donor with severe aplastic anemia or a healthy control (not recorded which). The chain uses TRBV14 and TRBJ1-2; D is unresolved. Sequencing used sorted CD4+, CD8+, or CD8+CD57+ T cells (not recorded which) from PBMCs. The CDR3 is CASSQEQTYGYTF. The CDR3 nucleotides read TGTGCCAGCAGCCAAGAACAGACTTATGGCTACACCTTC.